These 2 T cell receptor beta chains share one sample of origin, sequenced in a study of vaccination effects on CD4 cells after COVID-19. Their antigens are not known. With the ViraFEST assay, the study expanded antigen-specific CD4+ T cells using viral peptide pools, then sequenced them. Investigators separated out CD4+ T cells once around 9 days of culture had passed. TCRdb keeps only in-frame clones here, not all; method: immunoSEQ multiplex PCR. In the table there are around 13,000 clones, less than 85% of which are singletons. The source material was CD4+ T cells from PBMCs cultured with HCoV-229E spike peptides, sampled before COVID-19 vaccination. The receptors were sampled from a human donor who received a COVID-19 vaccine.

The chain employs TRBV3-1 (or the pseudogene TRBV3-2) and TRBJ2-1; 8 nucleotides align to TRBD2. The CDR3 sequence is 15 residues long. Germline trimming cut 4 bases from V and 5 bases from J; bases unmatched to any gene: 7. The V gene's germline CDR1 is LGHDT and CDR2 YNNKEL (reference sequence). CDR3 region: CASSLFGGANNEQFF. CDR3 sequence (DNA): TGTGCCAGCAGCCTTTTCGGGGGGGCTAACAATGAGCAGTTCTTC.

This clone came up once. V usage is TRBV7-2 and J usage is TRBJ1-3, with D uncertain. Germline V lookup: CDR1 SGHTA, CDR2 FQGNSA. Trimming took 5 bases from V and 4 from J, leaving 12 bases between them. This CDR3 region has 14 residues. CDR3 bases: TGTGCCAGCAGCCCGAGGGCGGGCGGAAACACCATATATTTT. Translation: CASSPRAGGNTIYF.